This T cell receptor (beta chain) came from a study of technical replicates of blood from several donors. Generated by immunoSEQ multiplex PCR, the TCRdb table keeps only in-frame clones and is missing some. This sample has 60,000 to 80,000 clones, with more than 75% found just once. From germline, CDR1 is MNHEY and CDR2 SVGAGI. This CDR3 is built from 13 residues. With 7 bases removed from V and 4 bases from J, the gap between germline ends came to 11 bases. The material sequenced was PBMCs. The chain employs TRBV6-5 and TRBJ2-1, with D possibly TRBD2 on 5 matching bases. The source of this sequence is a human donor in good health. Some clones in this sample may be carry-over from other donors' samples. The CDR3 is CASMGGRYNEQFF. CDR3 nucleotides: TGTGCCAGCATGGGCGGGCGGTACAATGAGCAGTTCTTC.